This entry concerns a single T cell receptor (beta chain). How the authors handled the data: Estimation of nucleated cell counts relied on the amplification of reference gene primers. Data came from immunoSEQ multiplex PCR; TCRdb stores just in-frame clones and leaves some out. The V and J calls and clone size come from that table; D and trimming were worked out from the DNA. The table includes around 150,000 clones, over 65% detected once. This entry comes from a study of blood T cell repertoires in COVID-19. The overall study: Acute and convalescent COVID-19 specimens originated in the United States, Italy and Spain.

The clonotype comes from a woman over 75 with active or convalescent COVID-19. What was sequenced was peripheral blood.

CDR3 residues: CAVSRDSLGNEQFF. DNA for the CDR3: TGTGCCGTCTCCCGGGACTCTCTCGGCAATGAGCAGTTCTTC. This rearrangement joins TRBV10-3 to TRBJ2-1; maybe TRBD2 (6 bases). The CDR3 has 14 amino acids. The V gene's germline CDR1 is ENHRY and CDR2 SYGVKD. Between the trimmed V and J ends, which lost 11 bases and 6 bases, there was a span of 20 bases.